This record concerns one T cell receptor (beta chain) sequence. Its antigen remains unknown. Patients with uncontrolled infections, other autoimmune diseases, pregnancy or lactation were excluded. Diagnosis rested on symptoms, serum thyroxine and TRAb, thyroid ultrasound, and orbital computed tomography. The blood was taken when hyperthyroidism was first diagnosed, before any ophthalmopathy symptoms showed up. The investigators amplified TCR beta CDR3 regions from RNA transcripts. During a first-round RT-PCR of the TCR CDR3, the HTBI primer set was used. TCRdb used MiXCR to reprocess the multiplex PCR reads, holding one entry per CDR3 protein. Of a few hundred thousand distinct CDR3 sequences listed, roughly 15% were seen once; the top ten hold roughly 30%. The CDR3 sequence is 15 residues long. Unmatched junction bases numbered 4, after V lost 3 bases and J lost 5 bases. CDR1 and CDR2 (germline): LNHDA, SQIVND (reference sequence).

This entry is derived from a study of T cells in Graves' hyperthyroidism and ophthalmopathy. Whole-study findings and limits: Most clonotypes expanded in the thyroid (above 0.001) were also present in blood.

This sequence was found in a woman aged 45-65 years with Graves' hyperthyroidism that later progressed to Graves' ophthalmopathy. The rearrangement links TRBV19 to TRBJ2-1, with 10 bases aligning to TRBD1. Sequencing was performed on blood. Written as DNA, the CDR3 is TGTGCCAGTAGTATGGGACAGGGGCCCCACAATGAGCAGTTCTTC. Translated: CASSMGQGPHNEQFF. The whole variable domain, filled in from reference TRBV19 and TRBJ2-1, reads DGGITQSPKYLFRKEGQNVTLSCEQNLNHDAMYWYRQDPGQGLRLIYYSQIVNDFQKGDIAEGYSVSREKKESFPLTVTSAQKNPTAFYLCASSMGQGPHNEQFFGPGTRLTVL.